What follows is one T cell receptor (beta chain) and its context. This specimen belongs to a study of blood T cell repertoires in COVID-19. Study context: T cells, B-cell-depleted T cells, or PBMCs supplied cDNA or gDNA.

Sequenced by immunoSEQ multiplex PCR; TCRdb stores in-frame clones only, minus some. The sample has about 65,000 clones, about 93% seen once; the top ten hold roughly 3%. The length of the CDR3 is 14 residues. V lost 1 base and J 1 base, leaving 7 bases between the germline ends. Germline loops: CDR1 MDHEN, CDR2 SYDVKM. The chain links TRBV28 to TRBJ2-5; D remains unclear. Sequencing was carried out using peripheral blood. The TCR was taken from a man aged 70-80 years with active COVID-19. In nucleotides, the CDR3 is TGTGCCAGCAGTTTATTGCGGTTCCAAGAGACCCAGTACTTC. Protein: CASSLLRFQETQYF.